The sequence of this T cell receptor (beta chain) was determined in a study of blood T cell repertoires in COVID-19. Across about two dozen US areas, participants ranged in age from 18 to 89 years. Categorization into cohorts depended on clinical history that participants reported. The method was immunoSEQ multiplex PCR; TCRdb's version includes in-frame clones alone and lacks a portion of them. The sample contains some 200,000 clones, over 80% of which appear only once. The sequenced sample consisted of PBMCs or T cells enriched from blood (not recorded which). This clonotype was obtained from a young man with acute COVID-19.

The CDR3 reads CASSKSGRPGIWYEQYF. CDR3 DNA: TGTGCCAGCAGTAAGAGCGGGAGGCCCGGCATTTGGTACGAGCAGTACTTC. The chain carries TRBV27 and TRBJ2-7, with 9 nucleotides matching TRBD2. With V trimmed by 5 bases and J by 4 bases, 15 bases remained unmatched. This CDR3 comprises 17 residues. CDR1 MNHEY and CDR2 SMNVEV come from the germline V gene (reference sequence).